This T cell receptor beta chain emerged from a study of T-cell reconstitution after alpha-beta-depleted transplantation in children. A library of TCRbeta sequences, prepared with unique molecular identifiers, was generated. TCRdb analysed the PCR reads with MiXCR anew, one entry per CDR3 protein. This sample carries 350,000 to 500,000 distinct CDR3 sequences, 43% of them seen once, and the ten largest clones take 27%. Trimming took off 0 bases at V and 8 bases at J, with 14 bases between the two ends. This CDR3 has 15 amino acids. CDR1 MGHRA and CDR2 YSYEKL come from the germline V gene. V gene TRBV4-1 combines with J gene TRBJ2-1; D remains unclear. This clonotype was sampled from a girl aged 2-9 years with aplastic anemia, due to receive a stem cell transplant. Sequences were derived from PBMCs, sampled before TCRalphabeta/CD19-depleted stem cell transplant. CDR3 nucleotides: TGCGCCAGCAGCCAAGAACCGGGCCGCGGCGATGAGCAGTTCTTC. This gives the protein CASSQEPGRGDEQFF.